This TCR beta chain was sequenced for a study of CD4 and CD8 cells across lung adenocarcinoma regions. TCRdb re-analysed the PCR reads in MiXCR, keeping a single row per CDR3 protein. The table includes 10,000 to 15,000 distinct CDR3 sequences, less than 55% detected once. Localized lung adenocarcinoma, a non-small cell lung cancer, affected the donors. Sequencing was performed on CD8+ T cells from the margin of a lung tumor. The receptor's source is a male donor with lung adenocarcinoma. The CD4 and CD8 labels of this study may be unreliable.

CDR3 bases: TGTGCCAGCAGTGCGGGGCTTGTTAGACTAGCGGGAGTTTCCCAGTACTTC. Protein: CASSAGLVRLAGVSQYF. V usage is TRBV6-1 and J usage is TRBJ2-4, with 12 bases lining up with TRBD2. This CDR3 is built from 17 residues. CDR1 is MNHNS, CDR2 SASEGT, per germline. V trimming: 4 bases; J trimming: 13 bases; junction bases outside the gene matches: 17.